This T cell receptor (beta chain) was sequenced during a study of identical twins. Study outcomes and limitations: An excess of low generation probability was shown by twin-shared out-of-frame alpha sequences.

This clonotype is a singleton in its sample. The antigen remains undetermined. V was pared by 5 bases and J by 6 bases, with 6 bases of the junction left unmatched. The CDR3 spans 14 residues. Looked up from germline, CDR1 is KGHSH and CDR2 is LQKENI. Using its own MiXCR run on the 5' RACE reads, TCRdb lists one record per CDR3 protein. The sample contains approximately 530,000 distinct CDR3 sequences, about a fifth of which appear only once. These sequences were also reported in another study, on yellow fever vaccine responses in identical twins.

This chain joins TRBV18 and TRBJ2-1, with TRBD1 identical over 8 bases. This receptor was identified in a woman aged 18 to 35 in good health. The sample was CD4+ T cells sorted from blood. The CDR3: CASSSRQGSNEQFF. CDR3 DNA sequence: TGTGCCAGCTCATCTCGACAGGGGAGCAATGAGCAGTTCTTC. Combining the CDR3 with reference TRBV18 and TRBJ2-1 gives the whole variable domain NAGVMQNPRHLVRRRGQEARLRCSPMKGHSHVYWYRQLPEEGLKFMVYLQKENIIDESGMPKERFSAEFPKEGPSILRIQQVVRGDSAAYFCASSSRQGSNEQFFGPGTRLTVL.